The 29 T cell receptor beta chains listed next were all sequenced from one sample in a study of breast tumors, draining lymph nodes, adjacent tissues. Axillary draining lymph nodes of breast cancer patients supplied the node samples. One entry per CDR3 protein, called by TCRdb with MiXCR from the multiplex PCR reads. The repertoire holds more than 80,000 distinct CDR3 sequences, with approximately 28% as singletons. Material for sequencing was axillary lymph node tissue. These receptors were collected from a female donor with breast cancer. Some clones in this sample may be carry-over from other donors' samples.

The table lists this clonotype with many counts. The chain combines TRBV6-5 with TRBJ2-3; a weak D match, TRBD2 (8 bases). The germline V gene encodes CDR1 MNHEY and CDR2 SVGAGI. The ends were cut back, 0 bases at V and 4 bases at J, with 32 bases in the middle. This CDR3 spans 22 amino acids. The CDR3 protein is CASSYSGGRSSGAATVSDTQYF. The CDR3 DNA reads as TGTGCCAGCAGTTACTCAGGGGGCCGGAGTAGCGGGGCCGCTACAGTGTCAGATACGCAGTATTTT.

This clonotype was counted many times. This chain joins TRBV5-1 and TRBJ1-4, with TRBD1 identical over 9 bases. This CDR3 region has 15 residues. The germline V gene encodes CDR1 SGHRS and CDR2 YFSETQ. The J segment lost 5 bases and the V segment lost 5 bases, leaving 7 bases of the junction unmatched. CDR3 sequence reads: CASRVGQGENEKLFF. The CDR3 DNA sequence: TGCGCCAGCAGGGTGGGACAGGGCGAGAATGAAAAACTGTTTTTT.

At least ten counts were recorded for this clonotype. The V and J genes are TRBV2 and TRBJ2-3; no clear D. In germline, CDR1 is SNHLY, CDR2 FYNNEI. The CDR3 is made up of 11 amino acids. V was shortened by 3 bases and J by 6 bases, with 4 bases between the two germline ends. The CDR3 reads CASSDHDTQYF. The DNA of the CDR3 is TGTGCCAGCAGTGATCACGATACGCAGTATTTT.

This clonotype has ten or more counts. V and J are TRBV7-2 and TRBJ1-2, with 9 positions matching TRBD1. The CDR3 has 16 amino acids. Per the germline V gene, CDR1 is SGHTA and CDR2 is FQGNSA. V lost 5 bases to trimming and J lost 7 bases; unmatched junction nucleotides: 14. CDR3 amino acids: CASSRPPGQGFSGYTF. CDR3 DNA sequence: TGTGCCAGCAGCCGCCCTCCGGGACAGGGTTTTTCTGGCTACACCTTC.

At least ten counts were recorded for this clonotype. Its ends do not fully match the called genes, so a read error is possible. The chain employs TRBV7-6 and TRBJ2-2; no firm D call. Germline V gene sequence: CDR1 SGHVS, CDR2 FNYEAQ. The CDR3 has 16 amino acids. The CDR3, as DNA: TGTGCCAGCAGCCTTGACTTCCTCCCGAACATCGGGGAGCTGTTTTTT. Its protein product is CASSLDFLPNIGELFF.

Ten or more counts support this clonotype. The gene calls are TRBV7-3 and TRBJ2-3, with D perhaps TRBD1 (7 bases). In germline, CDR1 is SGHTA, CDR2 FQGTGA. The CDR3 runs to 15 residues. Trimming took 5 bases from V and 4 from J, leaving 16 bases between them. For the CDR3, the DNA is TGTGCCAGCAGCATCAGGGGGGCTAGTTCAGATACGCAGTATTTT. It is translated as CASSIRGASSDTQYF.

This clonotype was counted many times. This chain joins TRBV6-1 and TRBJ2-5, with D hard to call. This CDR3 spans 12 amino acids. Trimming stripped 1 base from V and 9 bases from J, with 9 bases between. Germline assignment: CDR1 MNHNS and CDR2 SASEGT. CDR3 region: CASSEVSLAQYF. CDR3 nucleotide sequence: TGTGCCAGCAGTGAAGTCTCATTGGCCCAGTACTTC.

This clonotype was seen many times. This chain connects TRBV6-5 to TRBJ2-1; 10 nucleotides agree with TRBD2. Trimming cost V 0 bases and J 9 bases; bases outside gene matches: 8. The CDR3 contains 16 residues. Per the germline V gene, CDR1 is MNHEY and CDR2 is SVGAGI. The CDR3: CASSYSIFSGGSEQFF. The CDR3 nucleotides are TGTGCCAGCAGTTACTCGATTTTTAGCGGGGGGAGTGAGCAGTTCTTC.

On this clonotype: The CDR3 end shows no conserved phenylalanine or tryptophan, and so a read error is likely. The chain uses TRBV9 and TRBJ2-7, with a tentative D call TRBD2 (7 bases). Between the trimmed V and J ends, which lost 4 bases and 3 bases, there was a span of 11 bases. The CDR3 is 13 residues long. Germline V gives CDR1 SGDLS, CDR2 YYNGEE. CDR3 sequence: CASSRGGGYEQYP. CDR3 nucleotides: TGTGCCAGCAGCCGGGGAGGGGGCTACGAGCAGTACCCC.

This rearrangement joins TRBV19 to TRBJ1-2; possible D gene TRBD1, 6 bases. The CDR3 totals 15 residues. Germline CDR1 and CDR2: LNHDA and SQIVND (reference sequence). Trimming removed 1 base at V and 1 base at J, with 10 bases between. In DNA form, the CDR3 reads TGTGCCAGTAGTATAGCCGGACAGCGTAACTATGGCTACACCTTC. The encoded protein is CASSIAGQRNYGYTF.

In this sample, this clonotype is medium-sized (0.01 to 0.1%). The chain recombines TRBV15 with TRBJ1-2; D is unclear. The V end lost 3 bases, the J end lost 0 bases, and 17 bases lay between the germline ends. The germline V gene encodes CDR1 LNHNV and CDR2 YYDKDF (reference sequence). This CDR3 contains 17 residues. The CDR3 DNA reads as TGTGCCACCAGCAGGGCCCGAGGGAGCTCGACTAACTATGGCTACACCTTC. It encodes CATSRARGSSTNYGYTF.

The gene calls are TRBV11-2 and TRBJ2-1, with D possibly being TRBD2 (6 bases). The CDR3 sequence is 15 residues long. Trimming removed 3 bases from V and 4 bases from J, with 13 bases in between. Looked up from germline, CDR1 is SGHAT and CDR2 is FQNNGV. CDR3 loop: CASSLGVSGYNEQFF. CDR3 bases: TGTGCCAGCAGCTTGGGCGTTAGCGGATACAATGAGCAGTTCTTC.

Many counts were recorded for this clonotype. The CDR3 sequence is CASSRQGLGEGEQYF. In nucleotides, the CDR3 is TGTGCCAGCAGTCGACAGGGCCTCGGAGAGGGAGAGCAGTACTTC. The V gene is TRBV6-5, the J gene TRBJ2-7; 7 positions match TRBD1. Germline CDR1 reads MNHEY; CDR2 reads SVGAGI. This CDR3 comprises 15 residues. The trim removed 5 bases at V and 7 bases at J, leaving 14 bases unmatched.

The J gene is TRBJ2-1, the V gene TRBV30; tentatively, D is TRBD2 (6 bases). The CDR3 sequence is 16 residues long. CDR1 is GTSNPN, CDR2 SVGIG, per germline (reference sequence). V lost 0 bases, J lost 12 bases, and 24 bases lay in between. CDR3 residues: CAWSVLELALGGGQFF. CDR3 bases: TGTGCCTGGAGTGTACTGGAGCTAGCCCTGGGAGGTGGGCAGTTCTTC. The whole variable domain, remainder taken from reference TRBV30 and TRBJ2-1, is SQTIHQWPATLVQPVGSPLSLECTVEGTSNPNLYWYRQAAGRGLQLLFYSVGIGQISSEVPQNLSASRPQDRQFILSSKKLLLSDSGFYLCAWSVLELALGGGQFFGPGTRLTVL.

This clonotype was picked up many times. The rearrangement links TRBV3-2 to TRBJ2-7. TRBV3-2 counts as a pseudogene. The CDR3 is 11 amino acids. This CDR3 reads CASSQDGEQYF. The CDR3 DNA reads TGTGCCAGCAGCCAAGATGGCGAGCAGTACTTC.

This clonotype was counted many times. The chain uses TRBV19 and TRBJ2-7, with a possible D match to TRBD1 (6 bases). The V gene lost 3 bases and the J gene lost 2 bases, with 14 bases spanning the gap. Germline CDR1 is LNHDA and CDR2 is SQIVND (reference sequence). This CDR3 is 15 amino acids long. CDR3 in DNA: TGTGCCAGTAGTATTTCAGGGGCGATAACCTACGAGCAGTACTTC. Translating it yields CASSISGAITYEQYF.

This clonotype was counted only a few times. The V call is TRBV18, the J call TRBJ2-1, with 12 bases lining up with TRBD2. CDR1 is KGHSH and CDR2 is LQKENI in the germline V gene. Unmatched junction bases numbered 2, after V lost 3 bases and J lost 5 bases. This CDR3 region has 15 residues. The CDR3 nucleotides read TGTGCCAGCTCACCCGGACTAGCGGGAAACAATGAGCAGTTCTTC. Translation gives CASSPGLAGNNEQFF. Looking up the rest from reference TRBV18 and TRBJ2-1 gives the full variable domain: NAGVMQNPRHLVRRRGQEARLRCSPMKGHSHVYWYRQLPEEGLKFMVYLQKENIIDESGMPKERFSAEFPKEGPSILRIQQVVRGDSAAYFCASSPGLAGNNEQFFGPGTRLTVL.

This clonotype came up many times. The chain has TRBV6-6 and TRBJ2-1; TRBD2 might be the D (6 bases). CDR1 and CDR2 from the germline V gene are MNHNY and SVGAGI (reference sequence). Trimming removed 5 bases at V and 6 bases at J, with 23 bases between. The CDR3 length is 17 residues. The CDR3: CASSHPGTPPGGNEQFF. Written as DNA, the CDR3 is TGTGCCAGCAGTCACCCCGGGACTCCTCCCGGGGGCAATGAGCAGTTCTTC.

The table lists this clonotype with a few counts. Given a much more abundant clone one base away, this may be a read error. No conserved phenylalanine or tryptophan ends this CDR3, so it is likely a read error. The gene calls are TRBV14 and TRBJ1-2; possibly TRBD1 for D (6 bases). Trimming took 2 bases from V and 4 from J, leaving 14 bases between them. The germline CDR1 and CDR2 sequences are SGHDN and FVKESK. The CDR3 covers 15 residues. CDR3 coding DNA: TGTGCCAGCAGCCAATTGCAGGGGACGACCTATGGCTACACCTCC. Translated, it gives CASSQLQGTTYGYTS.

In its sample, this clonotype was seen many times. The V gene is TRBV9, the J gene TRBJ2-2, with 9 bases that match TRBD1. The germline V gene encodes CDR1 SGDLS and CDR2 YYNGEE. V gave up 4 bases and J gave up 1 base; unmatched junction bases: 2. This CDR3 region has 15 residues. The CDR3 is CASSHRGQNTGELFF. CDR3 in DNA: TGTGCCAGCAGCCACAGGGGGCAGAACACCGGGGAGCTGTTTTTT.

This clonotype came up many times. The CDR3 spells CASSLSPYIISGANVLTF. DNA of the CDR3: TGTGCCAGCAGCTTATCACCGTACATAATCTCTGGGGCCAACGTCCTGACTTTC. The chain uses TRBV7-2 and TRBJ2-6; D remains unclear. The germline gives CDR1 SGHTA, CDR2 FQGNSA. Trimming took off 2 bases at V and 0 bases at J, with 14 bases between the two ends. This CDR3 comprises 18 residues.

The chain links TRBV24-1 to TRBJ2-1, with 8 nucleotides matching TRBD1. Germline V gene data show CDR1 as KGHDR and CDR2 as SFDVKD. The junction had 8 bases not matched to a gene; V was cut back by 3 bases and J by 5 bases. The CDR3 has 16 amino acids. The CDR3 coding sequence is TGTGCCACCAGTGATCACGACAGGGGCGTAGACAATGAGCAGTTCTTC. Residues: CATSDHDRGVDNEQFF.

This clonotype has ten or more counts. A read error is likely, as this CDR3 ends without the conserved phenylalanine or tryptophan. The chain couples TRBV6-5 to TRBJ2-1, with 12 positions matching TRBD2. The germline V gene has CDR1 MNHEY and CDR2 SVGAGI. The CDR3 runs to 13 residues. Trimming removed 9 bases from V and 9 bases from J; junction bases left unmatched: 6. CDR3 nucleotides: TGTGCCAGTGGACTAGCGGGGAAGACTGAGCAGTTCTCC. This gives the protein CASGLAGKTEQFS.

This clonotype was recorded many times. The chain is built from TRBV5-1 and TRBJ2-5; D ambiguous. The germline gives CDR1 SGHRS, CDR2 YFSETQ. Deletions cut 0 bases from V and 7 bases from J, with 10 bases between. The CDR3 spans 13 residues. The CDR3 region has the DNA TGCGCCAGCAGCTTGGAATTAGGGTTGACCCAGTACTTC. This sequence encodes CASSLELGLTQYF.

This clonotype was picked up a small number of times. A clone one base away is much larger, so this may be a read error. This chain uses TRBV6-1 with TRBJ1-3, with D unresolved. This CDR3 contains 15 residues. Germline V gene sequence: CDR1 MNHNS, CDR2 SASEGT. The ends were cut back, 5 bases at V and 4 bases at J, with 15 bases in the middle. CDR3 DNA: TGTGCCAGCAGTCAATTCGGGGTAGGGGGAAACACCATATATTTT. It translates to CASSQFGVGGNTIYF.

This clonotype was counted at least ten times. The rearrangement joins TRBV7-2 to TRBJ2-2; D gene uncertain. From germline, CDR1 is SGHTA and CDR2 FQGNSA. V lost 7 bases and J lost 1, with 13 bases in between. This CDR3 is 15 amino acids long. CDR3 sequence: CASKPGPENTGELFF. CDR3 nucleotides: TGTGCCAGCAAACCCGGACCAGAGAACACCGGGGAGCTGTTTTTT.

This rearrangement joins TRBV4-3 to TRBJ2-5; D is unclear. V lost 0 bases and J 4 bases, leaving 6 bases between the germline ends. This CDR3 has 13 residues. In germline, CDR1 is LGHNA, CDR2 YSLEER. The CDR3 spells CASSQDWVETQYF. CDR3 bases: TGCGCCAGCAGCCAAGACTGGGTAGAGACCCAGTACTTC.

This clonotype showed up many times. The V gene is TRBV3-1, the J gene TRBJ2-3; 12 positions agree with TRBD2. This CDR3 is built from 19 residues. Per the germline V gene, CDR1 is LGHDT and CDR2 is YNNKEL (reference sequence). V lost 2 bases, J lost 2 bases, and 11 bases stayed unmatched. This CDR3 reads CASSQNHEGLAGFTDTQYF. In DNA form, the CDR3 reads TGTGCCAGCAGCCAAAACCACGAGGGACTAGCGGGTTTCACAGATACGCAGTATTTT.

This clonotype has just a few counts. CDR3 DNA: TGCGCCAGCAGTAGGACGCCACAAGAGACCCAGTACTTC. Protein sequence: CASSRTPQETQYF. The chain is built from TRBV10-1 and TRBJ2-5; unclear D gene. From germline, CDR1 is WNHNN and CDR2 SYGVQD (reference sequence). CDR3 length equals 13 residues. V was clipped by 5 bases and J by 2 bases, with 9 bases between them.